This T cell receptor (beta chain) was observed in a study of graft-versus-host responses after intestinal transplantation. CD4 and CD8 responders that proliferated in the reaction were FACS-sorted. TCRdb's copy holds only in-frame clones and misses some; the assay was immunoSEQ multiplex PCR. Of about 25,000 clones in the sample, about 40% are singletons; the top ten hold under 0.8%. This sample comprised alloreactive CD4+ T cells from a mixed lymphocyte reaction culture, obtained before intestinal transplant. The subset denotes: CFSE-low proliferating T cells sorted from roughly six-day pre-transplant mixed lymphocyte reaction (GvH or HvG direction). This clonotype was obtained from a human patient who received an intestinal transplant.

The CDR3 nucleotides are TGTGCCACCAGCAGAGACCCGGGGACTGAAGCTTTCTTT. It translates to CATSRDPGTEAFF. V usage is TRBV15 and J usage is TRBJ1-1; the D is unclear. The V gene lost 0 bases and the J gene lost 5 bases, with 7 bases spanning the gap. In germline, CDR1 is LNHNV, CDR2 YYDKDF (reference sequence). The length of the CDR3 is 13 residues.